The clone carrying this T cell receptor (beta chain) was seen many times. The antigen is unknown. The entry originates in a study of regulatory T cells in long-lasting Graves disease. Findings of the study overall: Lower TCR diversity characterized persistent Graves' patients relative to newly diagnosed patients. Thyroid tissue went unstudied; only peripheral blood was examined.

This CDR3 spans 15 amino acids. The germline gives CDR1 LNHNV, CDR2 YYDKDF (reference sequence). V was shortened by 1 base and J by 5 bases, with 14 bases between the two germline ends. Library construction for TCR beta used iRepertoire HTBI primers and Arm-PCR of CDR3 regions. One entry per CDR3 protein results from TCRdb running MiXCR on the multiplex PCR reads. Of 200,000 to 250,000 distinct CDR3 sequences detected, roughly 18% appear once; the ten largest clones hold 12%. Time point described: newly diagnosed GD, antithyroid drugs for less than 3 months. PBMCs provided the RNA from which the TCR library was made. These same records also appear under a second study, on T cells in Graves' hyperthyroidism and ophthalmopathy. According to that study: Blood also held most thyroid clonotypes expanded beyond 0.001. Prediction of ophthalmopathy progression came a median roughly 6.6 months pre-onset.

The sequence was collected from a woman in her twenties or thirties with Graves disease. The material was peripheral blood mononuclear cells (PBMCs), obtained at new diagnosis, from a patient treated with antithyroid drugs. J is TRBJ2-5 and V is TRBV15; D not certain. CDR3 bases: TGTGCCACCAGCAGAGGAGTCACGGGTCGGGAGACCCAGTACTTC. Protein: CATSRGVTGRETQYF.